This T cell receptor beta chain comes out of a study of cytomegalovirus exposure and HLA in healthy donors. The CDR3 is 14 residues long. V shed 4 bases and J 4 bases; nucleotides not matched to a gene: 5. CDR1 is MNHEY and CDR2 is SMNVEV in the germline V gene (reference sequence). The PCR contained 60 Vbeta and 13 Jbeta primers. Using immunoSEQ multiplex PCR, the repertoire was profiled, and TCRdb retains in-frame clones only, with some absent. The top ten clones hold about 2.1% of a sample with tens of thousands of clones, about 81% of them seen once. What was sequenced was PBMCs. The sequence was obtained from a man younger than 35 in good health and CMV-seronegative. The chain uses TRBV27 and TRBJ1-1, with 8 bases lining up with TRBD1. This chain's CDR3 is CASSYGQGLTEAFF. The CDR3 DNA reads as TGTGCCAGCAGTTACGGACAGGGTCTCACTGAAGCTTTCTTT.